The 9 T cell receptor beta chains reported below all come from one sample, sequenced in a study of shared clonotypes between healthy human individuals. Only in-frame clones appear in the TCRdb table, and some are missing; sequencing was by immunoSEQ multiplex PCR. The table records millions of clones, under 95% of them present only once. CD45RO-negative, CCR7-positively selected cells formed the naive CD8 fraction, excluding terminally differentiated effector memory CD45RA+ cells. Sequencing used naive CD8+ T cells from PBMCs. The origin of the receptors is a young man in good health. Some clones in this sample may be carry-over from other donors' samples.

J is TRBJ2-7 and V is TRBV15, with 8 positions matching TRBD2. The V gene end was trimmed by 5 bases and the J gene end by 3 bases; junction bases not matched to a gene: 9. This CDR3 region has 15 residues. Per germline, CDR1 LNHNV and CDR2 YYDKDF (reference sequence). This chain's CDR3 is CATSDGGDPIYEQYF. CDR3 coding DNA: TGTGCCACCAGCGACGGGGGGGATCCAATCTACGAGCAGTACTTC.

The CDR3 bases are TGCAGCGTTGGGCCTAGCGGGAGGGGAAGCACAGATACGCAGTATTTT. It is translated as CSVGPSGRGSTDTQYF. The chain has TRBV29-1 and TRBJ2-3; 12 nucleotides match TRBD2. Germline-derived CDR1 and CDR2 are SQVTM and ANQGSEA. V was clipped by 4 bases and J by 0 bases; unmatched bases: 5. The CDR3 covers 16 residues.

Concerning this clone itself: Within the sample, other DNA sequences also encode this same CDR3. V and J are TRBV4-1 and TRBJ1-5; TRBD1 agrees at 8 bases. This CDR3 comprises 15 residues. The ends lost 3 bases at V and 4 bases at J; junction bases unmatched: 5. Germline CDR1 reads MGHRA; CDR2 reads YSYEKL. CDR3 DNA: TGCGCCAGCAGCCAGAGGACAGGGAGGAATCAGCCCCAGCATTTT. Amino acids: CASSQRTGRNQPQHF.

This sequence joins TRBV15 and TRBJ1-2; possibly TRBD1 for D (6 bases). The ends were cut back, 0 bases at V and 1 base at J, with 9 bases in the middle. CDR1 and CDR2 (germline): LNHNV, YYDKDF (reference sequence). The CDR3 consists of 15 residues. The CDR3 DNA reads as TGTGCCACCAGCAGAGACCGGACAGATAACTATGGCTACACCTTC. Its translation is CATSRDRTDNYGYTF.

This rearrangement joins TRBV28 to TRBJ2-5, with D perhaps being TRBD1 or TRBD2 (5 bases each). The CDR3 is 15 amino acids. Germline V gene lookup returns CDR1 MDHEN and CDR2 SYDVKM. V was trimmed by 6 bases and J by 4 bases, leaving 18 bases between them. The CDR3 region has the DNA TGTGCCAGCAGACCTTACTGGGACGAAGCAGAGACCCAGTACTTC. This translates into CASRPYWDEAETQYF.

The chain has TRBV7-8 and TRBJ2-1; weak D call: TRBD2 (6 bases). V was pared by 8 bases and J by 5 bases, with 22 bases between. CDR1 is SGHVS, CDR2 FQNEAQ, per germline. CDR3 size: 16 residues. The CDR3 loop is CASGTFIATSDNEQFF. In DNA form, the CDR3 reads TGTGCCAGCGGGACTTTCATCGCCACATCCGACAATGAGCAGTTCTTC.

The CDR3 DNA is TGTGCCACCAGACTTGACACCGGGGAGCTGTTTTTT. This codes for CATRLDTGELFF. This chain joins TRBV19 and TRBJ2-2; D call uncertain. The CDR3 has 12 amino acids. CDR1 is LNHDA and CDR2 is SQIVND in the germline V gene (reference sequence). With 10 bases removed from V and 3 bases from J, the gap between germline ends came to 9 bases.

The genes are TRBV12-5 and TRBJ2-3, with D possibly TRBD1 on 5 matching bases. The germline V and J ends were trimmed by 3 bases and 1 base, with 11 bases remaining between them. This CDR3 comprises 15 residues. Germline CDR1 reads LGHNT; CDR2 reads FRNRAP. CDR3 loop: CASGLGEYRTDTQYF. Here the CDR3 DNA reads TGTGCTAGTGGTTTAGGGGAATACCGCACAGATACGCAGTATTTT.

The chain employs TRBV7-9 and TRBJ2-1; the match to TRBD2 covers 8 bases. This CDR3 has 16 amino acids. Germline CDR1 and CDR2: SEHNR and FQNEAQ (reference sequence). After removal of 1 base from V and 2 bases from J, the junction contained 4 bases not matched to a gene. This CDR3 reads CASSLEGLAAYNEQFF. The CDR3 bases are TGTGCCAGCAGCTTAGAAGGACTAGCAGCCTACAATGAGCAGTTCTTC. Looking up the rest from reference TRBV7-9 and TRBJ2-1 gives the full variable domain: DTGVSQNPRHKITKRGQNVTFRCDPISEHNRLYWYRQTLGQGPEFLTYFQNEAQLEKSRLLSDRFSAERPKGSFSTLEIQRTEQGDSAMYLCASSLEGLAAYNEQFFGPGTRLTVL.